This T cell receptor (beta chain) was found in a study of T cell responses to AZD1222 COVID-19 vaccine. Findings and caveats of the study: Spike was spanned by vaccine-associated CD4 TCRs, which were dominant at 160-218 and 743-854.

The CDR3 length is 12 residues. V lost 5 bases and J 4 bases, leaving 7 bases between the germline ends. Per germline, CDR1 SGHRS and CDR2 YFSETQ. This table comes from immunoSEQ multiplex PCR, and its TCRdb copy is limited to in-frame clones, with some not included. This table has about 160,000 clones, roughly 94% appearing once. About this clone: Antigen specificity is unknown.

The source material was peripheral blood, sampled 28 days after the second AZD1222 dose. The TCR originated in an adult who received the AZD1222 COVID-19 vaccine. The gene calls are TRBV5-1 and TRBJ1-3; D ambiguous. The CDR3 sequence: CASRGSGNTIYF. CDR3 nucleotide sequence: TGCGCCAGCAGGGGGTCAGGAAACACCATATATTTT.